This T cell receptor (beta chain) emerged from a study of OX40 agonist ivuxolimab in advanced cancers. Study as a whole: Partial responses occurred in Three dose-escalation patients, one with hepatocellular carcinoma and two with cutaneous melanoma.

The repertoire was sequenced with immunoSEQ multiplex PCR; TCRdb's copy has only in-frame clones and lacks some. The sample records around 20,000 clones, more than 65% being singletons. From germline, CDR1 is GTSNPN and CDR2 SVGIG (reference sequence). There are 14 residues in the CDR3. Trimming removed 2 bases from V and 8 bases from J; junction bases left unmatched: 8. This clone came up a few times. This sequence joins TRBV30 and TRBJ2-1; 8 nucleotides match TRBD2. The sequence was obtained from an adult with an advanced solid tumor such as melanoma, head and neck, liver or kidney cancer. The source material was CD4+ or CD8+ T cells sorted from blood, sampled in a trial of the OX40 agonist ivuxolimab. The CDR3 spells CAWSRGAGEDEQFF. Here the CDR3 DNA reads TGTGCCTGGAGTAGAGGAGCGGGAGAGGATGAGCAGTTCTTC.